This is a list of T cell receptor beta chains from one sample in a study of blood T cell repertoires in COVID-19. Generated by immunoSEQ multiplex PCR, the TCRdb table keeps only in-frame clones and is missing some. The table has 80,000 to 100,000 clones, 80% to 90% seen once. Sequencing was carried out using peripheral blood. The receptors come from a human donor in a cohort sampled during active COVID-19. The CDR3 runs from the conserved cysteine through the conserved F or W. A D gene is named only where the DNA matches it firmly. Expanded clones are given a class, and other clones once, few, many or no size at all.

clone size	D gene	V gene	J gene	CDR3 protein	CDR3 DNA
-	TRBD1	TRBV10-3	TRBJ2-5	CATRSGGEETQYF	TGTGCCACCCGATCAGGGGGCGAAGAGACCCAGTACTTC
-	TRBD1	TRBV28	TRBJ1-2	CASSFPPGQSYGYTF	TGTGCCAGCAGTTTCCCCCCGGGACAGAGTTATGGCTACACCTTC
-	TRBD2	TRBV7-2	TRBJ2-3	CASSLVLAGGHSTDTQYF	TGTGCCAGCAGCTTAGTGCTAGCGGGAGGCCATAGCACAGATACGCAGTATTTT
-	TRBD2	TRBV3-1/TRBV3-2	TRBJ2-1	CASSQGPAGEDEQFF	TGTGCCAGCAGCCAAGGCCCTGCGGGGGAGGATGAGCAGTTCTTC
-	-	TRBV2	TRBJ1-6	CASGPINSPLHF	TGTGCCAGCGGTCCTATTAATTCACCCCTCCACTTT
-	TRBD2	TRBV3-1/TRBV3-2	TRBJ2-1	CASSQALKLATEGDSYNEQFF	TGTGCCAGCAGCCAAGCATTGAAACTAGCGACCGAAGGGGACTCCTACAATGAGCAGTTCTTC
-	-	TRBV18	TRBJ1-2	CASSPRAGPDGYTF	TGTGCCAGCTCACCACGGGCTGGGCCGGATGGCTACACCTTC
-	TRBD2	TRBV7-3	TRBJ2-1	CASSSGRISGKSGDEQFF	TGTGCCAGCAGCTCAGGCCGAATTAGCGGGAAGTCAGGGGATGAGCAGTTCTTC
once	-	TRBV5-6	TRBJ2-7	CASSLQVYEQYF	TGTGCCAGCAGCCTTCAGGTCTACGAGCAGTACTTC
-	-	TRBV14	TRBJ1-3	CASSLLGADGNTIYF	TGTGCCAGCAGCCTCTTGGGGGCAGATGGAAACACCATATATTTT
-	TRBD2	TRBV15	TRBJ2-2	CATSRGLSGLGPGELFF	TGTGCCACCAGCAGAGGCCTTAGCGGGCTAGGACCCGGGGAGCTGTTTTTT
-	TRBD1	TRBV19	TRBJ2-7	CASSPGQTYEQYF	TGTGCCAGTAGCCCGGGACAGACCTACGAGCAGTACTTC
once	TRBD2	TRBV3-1/TRBV3-2	TRBJ2-7	CASSQVETGGEQYF	TGTGCCAGCAGCCAAGTCGAGACCGGGGGGGAGCAGTACTTC
-	-	TRBV5-4	TRBJ2-3	CASSFSSAGSNTQYF	TGTGCCAGCAGCTTCTCTTCGGCGGGGAGCAATACGCAGTATTTT
-	-	TRBV18	TRBJ2-7	CASSPPSDYEQYF	TGTGCCAGCTCACCACCCTCAGACTACGAGCAGTACTTC
-	-	TRBV18	TRBJ1-4	CASSPSEPRNEKLFF	TGTGCCAGCTCACCCTCGGAGCCGCGTAATGAAAAACTGTTTTTT
-	TRBD2	TRBV28	TRBJ2-1	CASSLTLAGSRNEQFF	TGTGCCAGCAGTTTAACGCTAGCGGGGAGCAGAAATGAGCAGTTCTTC
-	-	TRBV7-6	TRBJ2-1	CASSLYPSLVSDAYNEQFF	TGTGCCAGCAGCTTATACCCGAGTCTTGTCAGCGACGCCTACAATGAGCAGTTCTTC
-	TRBD2	TRBV19	TRBJ2-7	CATLAGGREQYF	TGTGCCACCCTGGCGGGAGGGCGCGAGCAGTACTTC
-	-	TRBV2	TRBJ1-3	CASSDGYGSFSGNTIYF	TGTGCCAGCAGTGACGGGTATGGCAGCTTCTCTGGAAACACCATATATTTT
-	-	TRBV5-4	TRBJ2-1	CASRRWGGGNEQFF	TGTGCCAGCAGGCGGTGGGGAGGAGGGAATGAGCAGTTCTTC
-	TRBD1	TRBV6-5	TRBJ1-1	CASFTRTGRGTEAFF	TGTGCCAGCTTTACAAGGACAGGTCGGGGGACTGAAGCTTTCTTT
-	-	TRBV19	TRBJ2-7	CASSIRNRRDTYYEQYF	TGTGCCAGTAGTATACGCAATCGACGGGACACATACTACGAGCAGTACTTC
-	TRBD2	TRBV9	TRBJ2-7	CASSVGLAASYEQYF	TGTGCCAGCAGCGTAGGGCTAGCGGCCTCCTACGAGCAGTACTTC
-	TRBD1	TRBV5-8	TRBJ1-2	CASSFKGGYYGYTF	TGTGCCAGCAGCTTCAAAGGGGGCTACTATGGCTACACCTTC
once	TRBD2	TRBV7-3	TRBJ2-1	CASSLGGGSGIQEQFF	TGTGCCAGCAGCCTAGGCGGAGGTAGCGGGATCCAAGAGCAGTTCTTC
-	-	TRBV19	TRBJ1-5	CASRGGTGGRQPQHF	TGTGCCAGTAGGGGGGGGACGGGAGGCCGGCAGCCCCAGCATTTT
-	-	TRBV11-2	TRBJ2-7	CASSLDLGRRGEQYF	TGTGCCAGCAGCTTAGATTTGGGCAGGAGGGGCGAGCAGTACTTC
-	-	TRBV5-4	TRBJ1-1	CASSLGGLVAFF	TGTGCCAGCAGCTTGGGGGGCTTGGTAGCTTTCTTT
-	TRBD1	TRBV19	TRBJ1-6	CASSIGAGGLNSPLHF	TGTGCCAGTAGTATCGGAGCAGGGGGGTTGAATTCACCCCTCCACTTT
many	-	TRBV9	TRBJ1-6	CASSVGMGGSPLHF	TGTGCCAGCAGCGTAGGGATGGGGGGATCACCCCTCCACTTT
-	TRBD2	TRBV9	TRBJ2-3	CASSVAGTSGTDTQYF	TGTGCCAGCAGCGTAGCCGGGACTAGCGGGACAGATACGCAGTATTTT
-	-	TRBV2	TRBJ1-3	CASSLNPPGTGNTIYF	TGTGCCAGCAGCCTCAACCCCCCAGGGACTGGAAACACCATATATTTT
-	-	TRBV9	TRBJ2-2	CASSGGRSKAGELFF	TGTGCCAGCAGCGGGGGGCGCTCTAAGGCCGGGGAGCTGTTTTTT
-	TRBD2	TRBV6-5	TRBJ2-7	CASQGGLAGYEQYF	TGTGCCAGTCAGGGGGGACTAGCGGGTTACGAGCAGTACTTC
-	-	TRBV24-1	TRBJ2-5	CATSDGHGETQYF	TGTGCCACCAGTGACGGACACGGAGAGACCCAGTACTTC
-	-	TRBV15	TRBJ1-2	CATSRDRGGIYYGYTF	TGTGCCACCAGCAGAGATCGGGGCGGGATTTACTATGGCTACACCTTC
once	-	TRBV7-3	TRBJ2-3	CASSLRASDTDTQYF	TGTGCCAGCAGCTTAAGAGCTAGCGACACAGATACGCAGTATTTT
-	TRBD2	TRBV9	TRBJ2-2	CASSVAIAEGRGTGELFF	TGTGCCAGCAGCGTAGCTATAGCTGAGGGGAGGGGCACCGGGGAGCTGTTTTTT
-	TRBD1	TRBV7-9	TRBJ1-5	CASSQTGEAYSNQPQHF	TGTGCCAGCAGCCAGACAGGGGAGGCCTATAGCAATCAGCCCCAGCATTTT
-	-	TRBV7-9	TRBJ2-7	CASSLAPGIATTYEQYF	TGTGCCAGCAGCTTAGCTCCGGGGATAGCGACTACCTACGAGCAGTACTTC
-	-	TRBV29-1	TRBJ2-2	CSVEDLTRGTGELFF	TGCAGCGTTGAAGATCTAACCCGAGGGACCGGGGAGCTGTTTTTT
-	TRBD1	TRBV2	TRBJ2-7	CASSVFFGTGAEQYF	TGTGCCAGCAGTGTATTCTTCGGGACAGGGGCCGAGCAGTACTTC
-	-	TRBV10-3	TRBJ1-1	CAISDTGSATEAFF	TGTGCCATCAGTGACACAGGGAGTGCCACTGAAGCTTTCTTT
once	TRBD2	TRBV5-1	TRBJ2-7	CASSPTGGLGYEQYF	TGCGCCAGCAGCCCGACGGGAGGGCTAGGCTACGAGCAGTACTTC
-	-	TRBV19	TRBJ2-7	CASKGRADRYEQYF	TGTGCCAGTAAGGGCAGGGCGGATCGCTACGAGCAGTACTTC
once	-	TRBV6-5	TRBJ1-2	CASSYGAGNYGYTF	TGTGCCAGCAGTTACGGAGCCGGAAACTATGGCTACACCTTC
once	-	TRBV28	TRBJ1-2	CASSLVGTRVEGYTF	TGTGCCAGCAGTTTGGTTGGGACACGGGTAGAAGGCTACACCTTC
-	TRBD2	TRBV7-2	TRBJ2-3	CASSLVSAGAGDTQYF	TGTGCCAGCAGCTTAGTCTCAGCGGGAGCAGGAGATACGCAGTATTTT
-	TRBD1	TRBV19	TRBJ2-3	CASSIGTVLSTDTQYF	TGTGCCAGTAGTATCGGGACAGTACTTAGCACAGATACGCAGTATTTT
-	-	TRBV6-1	TRBJ1-1	CASSDAFAGNTEAFF	TGTGCCAGCAGTGATGCTTTTGCAGGGAACACTGAAGCTTTCTTT
-	-	TRBV29-1	TRBJ2-1	CSHGRAYNEQFF	TGCAGCCATGGGAGAGCCTACAATGAGCAGTTCTTC
-	-	TRBV5-1	TRBJ1-5	CASSLEGDNQPQHF	TGCGCCAGCAGCTTGGAAGGGGATAATCAGCCCCAGCATTTT
-	TRBD2	TRBV3-1/TRBV3-2	TRBJ2-1	CASSQEDWGTSSHEQFF	TGTGCCAGCAGCCAAGAAGATTGGGGGACTAGCTCCCATGAGCAGTTCTTC
-	TRBD1	TRBV29-1	TRBJ2-7	CSVRQGSNYEQYF	TGCAGCGTGAGACAGGGTAGCAACTACGAGCAGTACTTC
-	-	TRBV4-3	TRBJ1-6	CASSQDRVSVSPLHF	TGCGCCAGCAGCCAAGATCGAGTTTCGGTTTCACCCCTCCACTTT